This TCR beta chain was observed in a study of regulatory T cells in long-lasting Graves disease. There are many counts of this clonotype. No antigen is known for it. Described time point: persistent/refractory GD, antithyroid drugs over 5 years with positive TRAb. PBMCs were the source of the RNA used for TCR sequencing. The CDR3 contains 13 residues. Germline V lookup: CDR1 MDHEN, CDR2 SYDVKM. V was cut by 5 bases and J by 11 bases, with 16 bases left in between. Study results and caveats: Among samples with persistent disease, TRBV28, TRBJ1-2 and TRBJ2-5 were favored.

iRepertoire HTBI primers and Arm-PCR of CDR3 regions built TCR beta libraries. TCRdb re-called the multiplex PCR reads with MiXCR, one entry per CDR3 protein. This table has a few hundred thousand distinct CDR3 sequences, roughly 20% appearing once. The chain combines TRBV28 with TRBJ1-5; no reliable D call. This TCR was sampled from a woman between 40 and 55 years old with Graves disease. Sequenced material: peripheral blood mononuclear cells (PBMCs), taken when the disease was refractory, from a patient treated with antithyroid drugs. CDR3 amino acids: CASSPIPNVSQHF. CDR3 in DNA: TGTGCCAGCAGTCCTATCCCAAATGTATCCCAGCATTTT.